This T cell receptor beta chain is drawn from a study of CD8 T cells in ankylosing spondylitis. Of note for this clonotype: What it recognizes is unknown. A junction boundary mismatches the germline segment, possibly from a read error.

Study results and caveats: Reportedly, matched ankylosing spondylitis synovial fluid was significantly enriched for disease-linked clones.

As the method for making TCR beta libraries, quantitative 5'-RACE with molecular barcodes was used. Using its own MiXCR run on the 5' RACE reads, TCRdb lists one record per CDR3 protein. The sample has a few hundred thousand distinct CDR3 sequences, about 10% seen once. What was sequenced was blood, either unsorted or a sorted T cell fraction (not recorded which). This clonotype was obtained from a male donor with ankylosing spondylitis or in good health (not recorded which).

The CDR3 here is CANSYGVTSFTDTQYF. As DNA, the CDR3 is TGTGCCAACAGTTACGGGGTGACATCCTTCACAGATACGCAGTATTTT. The chain has TRBV6-5 and TRBJ2-3; tentative D call: TRBD2 (5 bases). From germline, CDR1 is MNHEY and CDR2 SVGAGI. This CDR3 spans 16 amino acids.